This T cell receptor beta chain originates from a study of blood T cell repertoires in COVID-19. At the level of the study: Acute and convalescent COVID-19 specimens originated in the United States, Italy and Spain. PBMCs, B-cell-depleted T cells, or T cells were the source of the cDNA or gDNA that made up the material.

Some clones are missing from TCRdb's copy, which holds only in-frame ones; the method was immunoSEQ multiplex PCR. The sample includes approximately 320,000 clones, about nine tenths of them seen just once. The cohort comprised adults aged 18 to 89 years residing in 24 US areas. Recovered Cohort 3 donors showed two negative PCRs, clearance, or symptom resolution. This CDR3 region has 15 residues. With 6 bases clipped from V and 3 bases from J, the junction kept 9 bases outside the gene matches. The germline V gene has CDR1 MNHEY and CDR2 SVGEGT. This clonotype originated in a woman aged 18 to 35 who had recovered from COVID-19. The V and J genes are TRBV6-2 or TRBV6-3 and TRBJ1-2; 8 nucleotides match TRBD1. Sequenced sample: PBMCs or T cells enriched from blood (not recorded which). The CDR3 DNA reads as TGTGCCAGCAGCCCACAGGGGGTCGGGGACTATGGCTACACCTTC. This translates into CASSPQGVGDYGYTF.